The clone carrying this TCR beta chain was counted only a few times. Its antigen is unknown. Peripheral blood, about 10 milliliters per donor, was collected. This sample was taken from a study of blood T cells in healthy people across ages. Study-wide points: Unsorted PBMCs ruled out conclusive naive versus antigen-experienced comparison. Older age went with lower TCR beta diversity per million T cells, in a roughly linear way.

Germline CDR1 is MNHNY and CDR2 is SVGAGI (reference sequence). V was cut by 8 bases and J by 9 bases, with 20 bases left in between. This CDR3 is 14 amino acids long. Primers used in a second PCR of roughly 6 to 11 cycles were a sample-barcoded 5' primer and a J-beta primer mix. Per sample, CDR3-containing paired-end reads numbered at least 2.5 million. TCRdb itself ran the 5' RACE reads through MiXCR, one entry per CDR3 protein. The data contain 2 million or so distinct CDR3 sequences, 40% to 55% of them singletons. Sequencing was performed on blood. This sequence joins TRBV6-6 and TRBJ2-4, with D tentatively TRBD1 (5 bases). This sequence was found in a woman aged 40 to 49 in good health. CDR3 loop: CASGNNADRGIQYF. CDR3 DNA: TGTGCCAGCGGAAACAACGCAGACAGAGGCATTCAGTACTTC.